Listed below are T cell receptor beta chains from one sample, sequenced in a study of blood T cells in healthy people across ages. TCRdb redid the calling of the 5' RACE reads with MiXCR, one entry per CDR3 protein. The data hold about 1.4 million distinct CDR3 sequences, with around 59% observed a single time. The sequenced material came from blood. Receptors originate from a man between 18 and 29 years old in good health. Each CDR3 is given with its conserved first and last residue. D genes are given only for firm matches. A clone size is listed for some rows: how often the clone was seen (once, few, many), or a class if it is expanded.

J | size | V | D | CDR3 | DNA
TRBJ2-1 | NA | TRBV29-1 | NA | CSVEESFNEQFF | TGCAGCGTTGAGGAGAGTTTCAATGAGCAGTTCTTC
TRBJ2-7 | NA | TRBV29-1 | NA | CSVEVPPLTGPYEQYF | TGCAGCGTTGAAGTCCCCCCGTTGACAGGACCCTACGAGCAGTACTTC
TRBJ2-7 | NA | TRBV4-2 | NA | CASSQFVDSVSSYEQYF | TGTGCCAGCAGCCAATTCGTTGACAGCGTGAGCTCCTACGAGCAGTACTTC
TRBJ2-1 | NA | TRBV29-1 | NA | CSAWTESYNEQFF | TGCAGCGCCTGGACAGAATCCTACAATGAGCAGTTCTTC
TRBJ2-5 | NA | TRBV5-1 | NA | CASSSMAQETQYF | TGCGCCAGCAGTAGTATGGCCCAAGAGACCCAGTACTTC
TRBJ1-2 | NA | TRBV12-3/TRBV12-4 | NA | CASSASGLDYGYTF | TGTGCCAGCAGTGCTAGCGGTTTGGACTATGGCTACACCTTC
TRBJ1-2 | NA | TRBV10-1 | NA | CASSENRGDGHGYTF | TGCGCCAGCAGTGAGAATCGGGGAGACGGGCATGGCTACACCTTC
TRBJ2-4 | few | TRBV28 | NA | CASSLAALAKNIQYF | TGTGCCAGCAGTTTAGCAGCACTAGCCAAAAACATTCAGTACTTC
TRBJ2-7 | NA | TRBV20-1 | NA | CSARESSAYEQYF | TGCAGTGCTAGAGAATCTAGCGCCTACGAGCAGTACTTC
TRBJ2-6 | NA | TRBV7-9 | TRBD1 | CASSEGTGEATVLTF | TGTGCCAGCAGCGAAGGGACAGGGGAGGCCACCGTCCTGACTTTC
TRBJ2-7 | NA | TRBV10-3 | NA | CAVNRGYEQYF | TGTGCCGTAAATCGGGGCTACGAGCAGTACTTC
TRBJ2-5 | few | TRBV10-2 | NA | CASSRDTRRETQYF | TGCGCCAGCAGCCGGGATACTAGACGGGAGACCCAGTACTTC
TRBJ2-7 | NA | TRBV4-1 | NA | CASSQEGSIQYF | TGCGCCAGCAGCCAAGAAGGGTCGATTCAGTACTTC
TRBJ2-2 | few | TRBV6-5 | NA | CASSYRGAGELFF | TGTGCCAGCAGTTACCGGGGCGCCGGGGAGCTGTTTTTT
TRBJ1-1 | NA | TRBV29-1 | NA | CSVAGGNSNAEAFF | TGCAGCGTTGCTGGGGGGAACTCGAACGCTGAAGCTTTCTTT
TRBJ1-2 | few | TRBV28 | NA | CASSFIQGFNYGYTF | TGTGCCAGCAGTTTTATACAGGGATTCAACTATGGCTACACCTTC
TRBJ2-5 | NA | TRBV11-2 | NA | CASSLSRVQETQYF | TGTGCCAGCAGCCTCAGTCGAGTTCAAGAGACCCAGTACTTC
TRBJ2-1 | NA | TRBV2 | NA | CASSDQASEEGEQFF | TGTGCCAGCAGTGATCAGGCCTCTGAAGAGGGTGAGCAGTTCTTC
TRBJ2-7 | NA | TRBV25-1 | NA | CASSDSRGSSYNEQYF | TGTGCCAGCAGTGATTCTCGGGGGAGCTCCTACAATGAGCAGTACTTC
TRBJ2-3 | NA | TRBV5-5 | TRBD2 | CASSPAGGVGTDTRYF | TGTGCCAGCAGCCCAGCGGGAGGGGTGGGCACAGATACGCGGTATTTT
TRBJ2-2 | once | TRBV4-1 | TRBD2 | CASSHITSGPNTGELFF | TGCGCCAGCAGCCATATCACTAGCGGGCCGAACACCGGGGAGCTGTTTTTT
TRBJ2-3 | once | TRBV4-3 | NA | CASSQDGGNTDTQYF | TGCGCCAGCAGCCAAGACGGAGGGAACACAGATACGCAGTATTTT
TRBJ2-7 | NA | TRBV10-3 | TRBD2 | CATRGGRTSGNYEQYF | TGTGCCACCCGAGGGGGCAGGACTAGCGGTAACTACGAGCAGTACTTC